These T cell receptor beta chains were read from a single sample in a study of human T cells and chemical hapten exposure. TCRdb ran MiXCR on the RACE reads and lists one entry per CDR3 protein. Of 85,000 to 130,000 distinct CDR3 sequences listed, roughly 12% are singletons. Source: whole blood, taken in connection with sensitization to the hapten diphenylcyclopropenone (DPC). The source is a woman between 45 and 65 years old with alopecia areata. Some clones in this sample may be carry-over from other donors' samples. Both conserved end residues are part of each CDR3. A D gene is named only where the DNA matches it firmly. Not every row has a clone size; where given, it reads once, few, many or a size class.

cdr3_aa,cdr3_nt,d_call,j_call,clone_size,v_call
CASSLSGPASGNTIYF,TGTGCCAGCAGCCTTAGTGGGCCAGCCTCTGGAAACACCATATATTTT,.,TRBJ1-3,.,TRBV7-7
CASSQDPGARDYEQYF,TGTGCCAGCAGCCAAGATCCGGGGGCGCGGGACTACGAGCAGTACTTC,.,TRBJ2-7,many,TRBV3-1
CASSEIGGGAYNEQFF,TGTGCTAGCAGTGAAATCGGTGGGGGGGCCTACAATGAGCAGTTCTTC,TRBD2,TRBJ2-1,.,TRBV2
CASSQDPRGVELFF,TGTGCCAGCAGCCAAGATCCTCGGGGAGTAGAACTGTTTTTT,.,TRBJ1-4,.,TRBV3-1
CASSELTIVTGELFF,TGTGCCAGCAGCGAACTGACGATAGTTACCGGGGAGCTGTTTTTT,.,TRBJ2-2,many,TRBV6-6
CASSVGTSNTEAFF,TGCGCCAGCAGCGTAGGGACCTCGAACACTGAAGCTTTCTTT,.,TRBJ1-1,.,TRBV5-1
CATFGGSGRTGELFF,TGTGCCACCTTCGGAGGTAGCGGGAGAACCGGGGAGCTGTTTTTT,TRBD2,TRBJ2-2,.,TRBV14
CASSLQDSFAGELFF,TGTGCCAGCAGCTTACAGGACAGTTTCGCCGGGGAGCTGTTTTTT,.,TRBJ2-2,.,TRBV7-2
CASSYWDREADTQYF,TGTGCCAGCAGTTACTGGGACAGGGAGGCAGATACGCAGTATTTT,TRBD1,TRBJ2-3,few,TRBV6-2/TRBV6-3
CASSQGLSWNTEAFF,TGTGCCAGCAGCCAAGGGTTGTCGTGGAACACTGAAGCTTTCTTT,.,TRBJ1-1,few,TRBV4-2
CASSFLRSEQYF,TGTGCCAGCAGTTTCCTCAGGTCCGAGCAGTACTTC,.,TRBJ2-7,few,TRBV12-3/TRBV12-4
CASSRLAGGPGGTDTQYF,TGTGCCAGCAGCCGGCTAGCGGGGGGGCCGGGGGGCACAGATACGCAGTATTTT,TRBD2,TRBJ2-3,few,TRBV4-2
CASSISQGAYQPQHF,TGTGCCAGTAGTATTTCCCAGGGGGCATATCAGCCCCAGCATTTT,TRBD1,TRBJ1-5,once,TRBV19
CSASDSRRASSPLHF,TGCAGTGCTAGTGACTCCCGCAGGGCGAGTTCACCCCTCCACTTT,.,TRBJ1-6,.,TRBV20-1
CASSLQTGGEYEQYF,TGTGCCAGCAGCTTACAAACAGGGGGCGAGTACGAGCAGTACTTC,TRBD1,TRBJ2-7,.,TRBV7-2
CSAGTGLGQYF,TGCAGCGCTGGGACAGGCCTGGGCCAGTACTTC,TRBD1,TRBJ2-5,few,TRBV29-1
CSVGVGQGANSPLHF,TGCAGCGTTGGGGTTGGACAGGGGGCAAATTCACCCCTCCACTTT,TRBD1,TRBJ1-6,.,TRBV29-1
CASTSLRPYNEQFF,TGTGCCAGCACCTCGCTTCGACCCTACAATGAGCAGTTCTTC,.,TRBJ2-1,.,TRBV7-9
CASSSRDRYRSNEQFF,TGTGCCAGCAGTTCCCGGGACAGATACCGATCCAATGAGCAGTTCTTC,TRBD1,TRBJ2-1,.,TRBV28
CSVEGTVQETQYF,TGCAGCGTTGAAGGGACCGTTCAAGAGACCCAGTACTTC,.,TRBJ2-5,many,TRBV29-1
CASERSGGYSYEQYF,TGTGCCAGCGAAAGAAGCGGGGGGTATTCCTACGAGCAGTACTTC,TRBD2,TRBJ2-7,.,TRBV6-2/TRBV6-3
CASSASYEQYF,TGTGCCAGCAGCGCCTCATACGAGCAGTACTTC,.,TRBJ2-7,many,TRBV7-2
CSVVSGKNIQYF,TGCAGCGTTGTATCCGGGAAAAACATTCAGTACTTC,.,TRBJ2-4,.,TRBV29-1
CATALWNEKLFF,TGTGCCACCGCTTTATGGAATGAAAAACTGTTTTTT,.,TRBJ1-4,many,TRBV28
CASSPLRGRNQPQHF,TGTGCCAGCAGCCCCCTTCGGGGGCGTAATCAGCCCCAGCATTTT,.,TRBJ1-5,many,TRBV6-6
CASRQTTNTEAFF,TGCGCCAGCAGACAGACCACGAACACTGAAGCTTTCTTT,.,TRBJ1-1,.,TRBV5-1
CASSSSGTLLTDTQYF,TGTGCCAGCTCGTCCTCCGGGACATTACTCACAGATACGCAGTATTTT,.,TRBJ2-3,few,TRBV18
CSAPADTLAKNIQYF,TGCAGCGCCCCCGCAGACACTCTAGCCAAAAACATTCAGTACTTC,.,TRBJ2-4,.,TRBV29-1
CAGSLSGLEGFQYF,TGTGCCGGAAGTTTGTCAGGGCTCGAGGGCTTTCAGTACTTC,.,TRBJ2-4,.,TRBV27